These T cell receptor beta chains were read from a single sample in a study of T-cell memory formation after mild COVID-19. TCRdb reprocessed the 5' RACE reads with MiXCR, giving one entry per CDR3 protein. The sample contains roughly 480,000 distinct CDR3 sequences, nearly 25% of which appear only once. Material: PBMCs or a T cell subset sorted from them (not recorded which). These receptor sequences come from an adult woman who had mild COVID-19 (a few samples of this study predate the infection). Cell type and time point are not known. Each CDR3 is given with its conserved first and last residue. D genes are given only for firm matches. Clone size is given for some rows only: seen once, a few or many times, or a class if the clone is expanded.

D,size,V,J,CDR3,DNA
TRBD1,many,TRBV3-1,TRBJ2-3,CASSQAGQGNPQYF,TGTGCCAGCAGCCAAGCGGGACAGGGAAATCCGCAGTATTTT
TRBD1,few,TRBV5-6,TRBJ2-7,CASSPGQGWHEQYF,TGTGCCAGCAGTCCGGGACAGGGCTGGCACGAGCAGTACTTC
.,many,TRBV7-6,TRBJ2-2,CASSLAGANTGELFF,TGTGCCAGCAGCTTAGCGGGGGCGAACACCGGGGAGCTGTTTTTT
.,.,TRBV6-5,TRBJ2-5,CASSYTSGLRETQYF,TGTGCCAGCAGTTACACCTCGGGACTTAGGGAGACCCAGTACTTC
.,.,TRBV18,TRBJ2-5,CASSLLRDFQETQYF,TGTGCCAGCTCACTTCTCAGGGACTTCCAAGAGACCCAGTACTTC
.,few,TRBV5-5,TRBJ2-3,CASSLEWGSTDTQYF,TGTGCCAGCAGCTTGGAGTGGGGTAGCACAGATACGCAGTATTTT
.,.,TRBV6-5,TRBJ1-2,CASSRIYEGGGYTF,TGTGCCAGCAGCAGGATTTACGAAGGGGGTGGCTACACCTTC
.,few,TRBV5-1,TRBJ2-5,CASSLVSSLETQYF,TGCGCCAGCAGCTTGGTCTCTAGTTTGGAGACCCAGTACTTC
TRBD1,.,TRBV5-1,TRBJ2-7,CASSHRTGSDYEQYF,TGCGCCAGCAGCCACCGGACAGGGTCAGACTACGAGCAGTACTTC
.,.,TRBV5-1,TRBJ2-1,CASSFGARAGNEQFF,TGCGCCAGCAGCTTCGGGGCCCGGGCGGGCAATGAGCAGTTCTTC
.,once,TRBV12-3/TRBV12-4,TRBJ1-1,CASRSALGGAAFF,TGTGCCAGCCGATCCGCGTTGGGGGGAGCGGCTTTCTTT
TRBD2,.,TRBV20-1,TRBJ2-7,CSARDLERENYEQYF,TGCAGTGCTAGAGATTTGGAGCGGGAGAACTACGAGCAGTACTTC
.,.,TRBV30,TRBJ1-5,CAWSVDAVKPQHF,TGTGCCTGGAGTGTAGACGCCGTTAAGCCCCAGCATTTT
TRBD1,.,TRBV19,TRBJ1-6,CASKEDRGRSPLHF,TGTGCCAGTAAGGAGGACAGGGGGAGATCACCCCTCCACTTT
TRBD1,once,TRBV24-1,TRBJ1-1,CAWGPGTGTTEAFF,TGTGCCTGGGGACCCGGGACAGGGACTACTGAAGCTTTCTTT
.,.,TRBV7-6,TRBJ1-5,CASSLDTGINQPQHF,TGTGCCAGCAGCTTAGATACAGGAATTAATCAGCCCCAGCATTTT
TRBD2,.,TRBV12-3/TRBV12-4,TRBJ2-1,CASSARLAGGSYNEQFF,TGTGCCAGCAGTGCCCGACTAGCGGGGGGCTCCTACAATGAGCAGTTCTTC
TRBD2,few,TRBV6-5,TRBJ2-3,CASSSLGLAGPTDTQYF,TGTGCCAGCAGTTCCTTGGGACTAGCGGGCCCCACAGATACGCAGTATTTT
TRBD1,few,TRBV20-1,TRBJ2-7,CSARKQGAYEQYF,TGCAGTGCTAGAAAACAGGGGGCGTACGAGCAGTACTTC
.,.,TRBV24-1,TRBJ2-5,CATSGQGETQYF,TGTGCCACCAGTGGTCAGGGCGAGACCCAGTACTTC
.,.,TRBV29-1,TRBJ1-1,CSAGRGSNTEAFF,TGCAGCGCTGGGAGGGGCTCGAACACTGAAGCTTTCTTT
.,few,TRBV7-9,TRBJ2-1,CASSPWTDYNEQFF,TGTGCCAGCAGCCCGTGGACGGACTACAATGAGCAGTTCTTC
.,.,TRBV11-1,TRBJ2-1,CASSLGPGHHNEQFF,TGTGCCAGCAGCTTAGGCCCGGGACACCACAATGAGCAGTTCTTC
.,few,TRBV27,TRBJ2-3,CASCPRDISTDTQYF,TGTGCCAGCTGCCCGAGGGACATTAGCACAGATACGCAGTATTTT
.,few,TRBV4-2,TRBJ1-4,CASSQLKTNEKLFF,TGTGCCAGCAGCCAACTAAAAACCAATGAAAAACTGTTTTTT
TRBD2,many,TRBV24-1,TRBJ2-7,CATSGTSGSVHEQYF,TGTGCCACCTCCGGGACTAGCGGGAGTGTCCACGAGCAGTACTTC
TRBD2,few,TRBV6-4,TRBJ2-1,CASSLAGEGGNEQFF,TGTGCCAGCTCACTAGCGGGAGAAGGGGGCAATGAGCAGTTCTTC
.,.,TRBV13,TRBJ1-1,CASSFPPSGTPNTEAFF,TGTGCCAGCAGCTTCCCTCCCTCCGGGACACCGAACACTGAAGCTTTCTTT
.,many,TRBV4-2,TRBJ1-2,CASSHLGGGGYGYTF,TGTGCCAGCAGCCACCTAGGGGGGGGTGGCTATGGCTACACCTTC
TRBD1,.,TRBV2,TRBJ1-4,CASSEGVTGMVTNEKLFF,TGTGCCAGCAGTGAAGGAGTGACAGGGATGGTGACTAATGAAAAACTGTTTTTT
.,.,TRBV6-2/TRBV6-3,TRBJ1-6,CASSYPGGNSPLHF,TGTGCCAGCAGTTACCCGGGGGGTAATTCACCCCTCCACTTT
TRBD2,.,TRBV20-1,TRBJ2-3,CSARDPLALKGYF,TGCAGTGCTAGAGACCCACTAGCGCTAAAAGGGTATTTT
TRBD1,.,TRBV6-1,TRBJ1-5,CASSERTGVDQPQHF,TGTGCCAGCAGTGAAAGGACAGGGGTTGACCAGCCCCAGCATTTT
TRBD1,few,TRBV12-3/TRBV12-4,TRBJ2-1,CASSRRDRGRDEQFF,TGTGCCAGCAGTCGCCGGGACAGGGGACGGGATGAGCAGTTCTTC
.,.,TRBV7-6,TRBJ1-5,CASSLHPSFLTPQRHQPQHF,TGTGCCAGCAGCTTACACCCCTCCTTCCTTACACCTCAACGGCATCAGCCCCAGCATTTT
TRBD1,.,TRBV12-3/TRBV12-4,TRBJ1-2,CASSAPGQEGYTF,TGTGCCAGCAGCGCACCGGGACAGGAGGGCTACACCTTC
TRBD1,few,TRBV5-1,TRBJ2-1,CASSPGQGRANEQFF,TGCGCCAGCAGCCCGGGACAGGGAAGGGCCAATGAGCAGTTCTTC
TRBD1,few,TRBV25-1,TRBJ2-7,CASRRGQGASYEQYF,TGTGCCAGCCGCCGGGGACAGGGGGCGTCCTACGAGCAGTACTTC
.,.,TRBV7-9,TRBJ2-3,CASSYIGTTLGSDTQYF,TGTGCCAGCAGCTATATAGGGACAACTCTGGGATCAGATACGCAGTATTTT
TRBD1,many,TRBV27,TRBJ1-6,CASSPGQGFAYNSPLHF,TGTGCCAGCAGTCCGGGACAGGGTTTTGCCTATAATTCACCCCTCCACTTT
.,.,TRBV10-3,TRBJ2-7,CAISESNSGAGPYEQYF,TGTGCCATCAGTGAGTCTAATAGTGGGGCAGGCCCCTACGAGCAGTACTTC
.,few,TRBV13,TRBJ2-7,CASSLGSLPSYEQYF,TGTGCCAGCAGCTTAGGCTCCCTTCCATCCTACGAGCAGTACTTC